This T cell receptor beta chain was sequenced in a study of patients and donors after allogeneic stem cell transplantation. Trimming took off 6 bases at V and 1 base at J, with 9 bases between the two ends. Per germline, CDR1 MGHRA and CDR2 YSYEKL. The CDR3 is made up of 13 amino acids. Via MiXCR, TCRdb re-called the RT-PCR reads, giving one row per CDR3 protein. The sample records fewer than 75,000 distinct CDR3 sequences, about an eighth being singletons. This clonotype was observed many times. The V and J genes are TRBV4-1 and TRBJ1-1; possible D gene TRBD1, 6 bases. Specimen: blood, either unsorted or a sorted T cell fraction (not recorded which). The TCR comes from a human donor who was either an allogeneic HSCT recipient or a stem cell or donor lymphocyte infusion donor (not recorded which). It is not recorded whose cells these are; they may come from a transplant donor. This CDR3 is CASRQTGNTEAFF. In DNA, the CDR3 is TGCGCCAGCAGGCAGACAGGGAACACTGAAGCTTTCTTT.